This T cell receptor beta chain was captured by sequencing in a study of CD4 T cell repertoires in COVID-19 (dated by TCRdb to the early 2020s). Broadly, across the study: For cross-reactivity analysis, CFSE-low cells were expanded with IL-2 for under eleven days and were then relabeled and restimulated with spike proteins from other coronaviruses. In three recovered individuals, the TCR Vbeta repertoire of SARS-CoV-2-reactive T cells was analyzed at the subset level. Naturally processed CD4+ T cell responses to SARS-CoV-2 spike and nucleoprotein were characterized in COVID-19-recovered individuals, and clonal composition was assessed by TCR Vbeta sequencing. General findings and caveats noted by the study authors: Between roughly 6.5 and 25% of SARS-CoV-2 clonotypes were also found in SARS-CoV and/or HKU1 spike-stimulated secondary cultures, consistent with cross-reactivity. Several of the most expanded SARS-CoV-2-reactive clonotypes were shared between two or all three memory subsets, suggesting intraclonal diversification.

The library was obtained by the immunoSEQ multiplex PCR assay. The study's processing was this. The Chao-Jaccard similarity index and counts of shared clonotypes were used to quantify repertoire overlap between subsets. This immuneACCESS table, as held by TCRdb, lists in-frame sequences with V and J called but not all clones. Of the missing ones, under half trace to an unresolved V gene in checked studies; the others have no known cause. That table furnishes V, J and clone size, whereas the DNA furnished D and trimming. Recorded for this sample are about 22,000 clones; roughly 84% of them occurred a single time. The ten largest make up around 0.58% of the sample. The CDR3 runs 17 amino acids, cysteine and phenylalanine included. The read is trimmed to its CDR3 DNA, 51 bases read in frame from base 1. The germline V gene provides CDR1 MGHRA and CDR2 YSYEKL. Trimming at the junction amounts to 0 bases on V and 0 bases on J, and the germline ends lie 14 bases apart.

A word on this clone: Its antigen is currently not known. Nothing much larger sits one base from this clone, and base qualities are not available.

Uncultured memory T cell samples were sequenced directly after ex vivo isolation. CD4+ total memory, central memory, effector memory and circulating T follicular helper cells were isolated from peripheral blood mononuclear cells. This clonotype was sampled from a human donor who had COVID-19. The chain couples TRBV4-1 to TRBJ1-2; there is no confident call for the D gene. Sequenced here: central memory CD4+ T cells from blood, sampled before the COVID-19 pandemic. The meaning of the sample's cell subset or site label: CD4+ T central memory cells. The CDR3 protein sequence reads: CASSQDGSLISNYGYTF. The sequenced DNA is TGCGCCAGCAGCCAAGATGGTAGCTTGATCTCTAACTATGGCTACACCTTC.